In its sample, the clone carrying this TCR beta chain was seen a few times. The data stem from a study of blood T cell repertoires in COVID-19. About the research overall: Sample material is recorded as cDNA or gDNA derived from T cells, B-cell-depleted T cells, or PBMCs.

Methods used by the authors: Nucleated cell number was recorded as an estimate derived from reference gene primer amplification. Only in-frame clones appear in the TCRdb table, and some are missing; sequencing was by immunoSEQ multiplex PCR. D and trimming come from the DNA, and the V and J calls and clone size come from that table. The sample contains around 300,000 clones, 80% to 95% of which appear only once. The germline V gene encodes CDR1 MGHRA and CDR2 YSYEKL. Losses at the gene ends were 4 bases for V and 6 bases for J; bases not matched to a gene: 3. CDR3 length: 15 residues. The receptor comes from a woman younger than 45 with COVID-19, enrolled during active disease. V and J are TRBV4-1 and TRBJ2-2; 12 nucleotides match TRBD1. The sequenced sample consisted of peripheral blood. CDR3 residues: CASSPGQGASGELFF. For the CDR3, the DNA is TGCGCCAGCAGCCCGGGACAGGGGGCGTCCGGGGAGCTGTTTTTT.